A selection of T cell receptor beta chains follows, all from one sample in a study of blood T cell repertoires in COVID-19. Here immunoSEQ multiplex PCR was the method, and the copy in TCRdb shows in-frame clones only, minus some. The repertoire holds around 280,000 clones, approximately 86% seen once, with 2.1% in the top ten. Specimen: peripheral blood. All receptors come from a woman in her 30s who had recovered from COVID-19. CDR3s include the opening cysteine and the closing phenylalanine or tryptophan. A D gene is named only where the DNA matches it firmly. Rows give clone size only sometimes, using once, few, many, or a class for an expanded clone.

>TRBV9|TRBJ2-7|.|.
TGTGCCAGCAGCGTAGGGCTAGCCAATTACGAGCAGTACTTC
CASSVGLANYEQYF
>TRBV11-2|TRBJ2-5|TRBD2|.
TGTGCCAGCAGCGACCCCAGGGGCGGGAGGGCCTTGGAGACCCAGTACTTC
CASSDPRGGRALETQYF
>TRBV4-2|TRBJ1-4|.|.
TGTGCCAGCAGCCGAGGGAGAGACGGGGATGAAAAACTGTTTTTT
CASSRGRDGDEKLFF
>TRBV24-1|TRBJ1-6|.|.
TGTGCCACCAGTGGGGGGGGGACCAGTAATTCACCCCTCCACTTT
CATSGGGTSNSPLHF
>TRBV11-2|TRBJ2-7|TRBD1|.
TGTGCCAGCAGCCCTCCGGGACAGACTTACGGGCAGTACTTC
CASSPPGQTYGQYF
>TRBV19|TRBJ2-7|TRBD2|.
TGTGCCAGTAGCCCAGCGGGGGGGGCAACCTACGAGCAGTACTTC
CASSPAGGATYEQYF
>TRBV21-1|TRBJ1-2|.|.
TGTGCCAGCAGCAAAATTGGGACATTCTACACCTTC
CASSKIGTFYTF
>TRBV29-1|TRBJ2-1|TRBD2|.
TGCAGCGTCGACCCAGCGGGAATTATGAATGAGCAGTTCTTC
CSVDPAGIMNEQFF
>TRBV6-5|TRBJ1-3|TRBD1|.
TGTGCCAGCAGGCCCGGGACAGGGGGAAACACCATATATTTT
CASRPGTGGNTIYF
>TRBV19|TRBJ1-1|.|.
TGTGCCAGTACCAAAACAGGGAGCACTGAAGCTTTCTTT
CASTKTGSTEAFF
>TRBV3-1/TRBV3-2|TRBJ2-3|TRBD1|.
TGTGCCAGCAGCCACGGGACAGCAGATACGCAGTATTTT
CASSHGTADTQYF
>TRBV7-2|TRBJ2-7|.|.
TGTGCCAGCAGCCCACAGATTGGGCCCGAGCAGTACTTC
CASSPQIGPEQYF
>TRBV6-5|TRBJ2-7|TRBD1|few
TGTGCCAGCAGTTACGACAGGGATGCCTACGAGCAGTACTTC
CASSYDRDAYEQYF
>TRBV5-1|TRBJ1-2|.|.
TGCGCCAGCCATTTGCCTGGGGGCCGAATTAACTATGGCTACACCTTC
CASHLPGGRINYGYTF
>TRBV6-1|TRBJ1-5|.|.
TGTGCCAGCAGTGAAGCCGGGGATGCTCAGCCCCAGCATTTT
CASSEAGDAQPQHF
>TRBV5-1|TRBJ2-5|.|.
TGCGCCAGCAGCTTGGAGCGTTTAGAGACCCAGTACTTC
CASSLERLETQYF
>TRBV5-1|TRBJ2-1|TRBD2|.
TGCGCCAGCAGCCTCAGGACTAGCGACTCTGAGCAGTTCTTC
CASSLRTSDSEQFF
>TRBV7-3|TRBJ2-3|TRBD2|.
TGTGCCAGCAGCTTAGCGGGAGGAATCACAGATACGCAGTATTTT
CASSLAGGITDTQYF
>TRBV27|TRBJ2-5|.|.
TGTGCCAGCAGTTCCGGGGGTCAAGAGACCCAGTACTTC
CASSSGGQETQYF
>TRBV7-3|TRBJ2-1|TRBD2|.
TGTGCCAGCAGCCTCGAGGCTAGCGGGATCTACAATGAGCAGTTCTTC
CASSLEASGIYNEQFF
>TRBV27|TRBJ1-3|.|.
TGTGCCAGCAGTTCCCGCCCCCCGGGCCGGATGCGGGACACCATATATTTT
CASSSRPPGRMRDTIYF
>TRBV7-8|TRBJ2-5|.|.
TGTGCCAGCAGCTACATCATGGGGCGTATTGGAGAGACCCAGTACTTC
CASSYIMGRIGETQYF
>TRBV30|TRBJ1-1|TRBD1|.
TGTGCCTGGAACAGGGGGCTACCGGGCACTGAAGCTTTCTTT
CAWNRGLPGTEAFF
>TRBV19|TRBJ1-2|TRBD1|.
TGTGCCAGTAGTCGGGACAGCTTGAACTATGGCTACACCTTC
CASSRDSLNYGYTF
>TRBV28|TRBJ1-2|.|.
TGTGCCAGCAGTTTATCGGGGGGCCACTATGGCTACACCTTC
CASSLSGGHYGYTF
>TRBV28|TRBJ1-1|.|few
TGTGCCACCCGGGACACTCCCACTGAAGCTTTCTTT
CATRDTPTEAFF
>TRBV19|TRBJ1-4|.|.
TGTGCCAGTACGCAACCGGGGGGTGAAAAACTGTTTTTT
CASTQPGGEKLFF
>TRBV27|TRBJ1-1|TRBD1|once
TGTGCCAGCAGAACCAGGGGGTCTGAAGCTTTCTTT
CASRTRGSEAFF
>TRBV4-1|TRBJ1-3|.|once
TGCGCCAGCAGCCAAGAACGAGGGATGGGCGGAAACACCATATATTTT
CASSQERGMGGNTIYF
>TRBV3-1/TRBV3-2|TRBJ1-4|.|many
TGTGCCAGCAGCCGCGGTTGGGGGGCAACTAATGAAAAACTGTTTTTT
CASSRGWGATNEKLFF
>TRBV24-1|TRBJ1-6|.|.
TGTGCCTCTATGTCACGGGGCGGGGATAATTCACCCCTCCACTTT
CASMSRGGDNSPLHF
>TRBV2|TRBJ2-1|.|.
TGTGCCAGCACCCTGGAGGGGGGGGCCTACAATGAGCAGTTCTTC
CASTLEGGAYNEQFF
>TRBV19|TRBJ2-7|TRBD1|.
TGTGCCAGTAGTTACGGGACAGGAGTTACCTACGAGCAGTACTTC
CASSYGTGVTYEQYF
>TRBV28|TRBJ2-2|.|.
TGTGCCAGCAGTTCCAGGGGCGTTTCCGGGGAGCTGTTTTTT
CASSSRGVSGELFF
>TRBV18|TRBJ2-1|TRBD1|.
TGTGCCAGCTCACTGACAGGGGCAGACAATGAGCAGTTCTTC
CASSLTGADNEQFF
>TRBV28|TRBJ2-2|TRBD2|once
TGTGCCAGCAGTTTAGGGGGTAGCGGGGCTTTCGGGGAGCTGTTTTTT
CASSLGGSGAFGELFF
>TRBV5-4|TRBJ2-7|TRBD2|.
TGTGCCAGCAGCTTGGTTCGGGGACTATTGCCCTACGAGCAGTACTTC
CASSLVRGLLPYEQYF
>TRBV6-5|TRBJ1-1|TRBD1|.
TGTGCCAGCAGTTACTCGGACAGGGCGAACACTGAAGCTTTCTTT
CASSYSDRANTEAFF
>TRBV5-1|TRBJ2-7|.|few
TGCGCCAGCAGCTTGGAGTCCACTACCTACGAGCAGTACTTC
CASSLESTTYEQYF
>TRBV7-2|TRBJ1-1|.|.
TGTGCCAGCAGCTTTCTAGGGGGGGTTGACACTGAAGCTTTCTTT
CASSFLGGVDTEAFF
>TRBV11-3|TRBJ2-3|TRBD2|.
TGTGCCAGCAGCTCTACTAGCGGGAGCGTCCATACGCAGTATTTT
CASSSTSGSVHTQYF
>TRBV30|TRBJ1-5|.|.
TGTGCCTGGAATCTCGGAAGGGGGACTCAGCCCCAGCATTTT
CAWNLGRGTQPQHF
>TRBV7-9|TRBJ1-1|.|.
TGTGCCAGCAGCTTAGCGCAGGGGTCGAACACTGAAGCTTTCTTT
CASSLAQGSNTEAFF
>TRBV5-1|TRBJ2-5|.|.
TGCGCCAGCCATAGAGGAGAAGAAGAGACCCAGTACTTC
CASHRGEEETQYF
>TRBV4-1|TRBJ1-2|TRBD1|once
TGCGCCAGCAGCCAAGGTGTCGGGACAGGGTGGTCGGATCGGGGCTACACCTTC
CASSQGVGTGWSDRGYTF
>TRBV2|TRBJ1-5|.|once
TGTGCCAGCAGCGCGGGCGTCGGCCTGAATCAGCCCCAGCATTTT
CASSAGVGLNQPQHF
>TRBV3-1/TRBV3-2|TRBJ2-7|.|.
TGTGCCAGCAGCCAAGACACAGTGACGTCCTTC
CASSQDTVTSF
>TRBV5-6|TRBJ2-1|TRBD1|.
TGTGCCAGCGCACAGGGGGCCCACTACAATGAGCAGTTCTTC
CASAQGAHYNEQFF
>TRBV9|TRBJ2-7|.|.
TGTGCCAGCAGCGTAGGGTCTAGCTACGAGCAGTACTTC
CASSVGSSYEQYF
>TRBV5-1|TRBJ1-2|.|.
TGCGCCAGCAGCTTCACAGCCAACTATGGCTACACCTTC
CASSFTANYGYTF
>TRBV2|TRBJ2-7|TRBD1|.
TGTGCCAGCAGCGCGGACAGGGGGGGGAGCTACGAGCAGTACTTC
CASSADRGGSYEQYF
>TRBV18|TRBJ2-7|TRBD2|.
TGTGCCAGCTCACCAGTAGCGGGCCAGTCCTACGAGCAGTACTTC
CASSPVAGQSYEQYF
>TRBV4-1|TRBJ1-1|.|.
TGCGCCAGCAGCCAAGATACCCTACGAGCTTTCTTT
CASSQDTLRAFF
>TRBV5-1|TRBJ1-2|TRBD1|few
TGCGCCAGCAGCTTCCGACAGGGCTTTAACTATGGCTACACCTTC
CASSFRQGFNYGYTF